This TCR beta chain comes out of a study of fetal regulatory T cell absence and autoimmunity. Concerning this clone: What it binds is unknown.

Study results and limitations: The oligoclonal enrichment was interpreted as supporting antigen-driven pancreatic autoimmunity before birth in IPEX syndrome. Some top pancreas TCR clones were over 85-fold enriched versus cord blood. Broadly similar TRB gene family usage was seen in pancreas and cord blood.

The assay was run at survey level. Generated by immunoSEQ multiplex PCR, the TCRdb table keeps only in-frame clones and is missing some. The sample records more than 90,000 clones, about 78% being singletons. The V gene's germline CDR1 is SGHVS and CDR2 FNYEAQ. This CDR3 spans 16 amino acids. V dropped 0 bases and J dropped 6 bases, with 14 bases sitting between them. The chain links TRBV7-6 to TRBJ1-4, with a weak D call TRBD1 (5 bases). This TCR was recovered from a male donor with IPEX syndrome. Material for sequencing was pancreas tissue. CDR3 sequence: CASSLAGRDGDEKLFF. CDR3 in DNA: TGTGCCAGCAGCTTAGCGGGCAGGGACGGAGATGAAAAACTGTTTTTT.